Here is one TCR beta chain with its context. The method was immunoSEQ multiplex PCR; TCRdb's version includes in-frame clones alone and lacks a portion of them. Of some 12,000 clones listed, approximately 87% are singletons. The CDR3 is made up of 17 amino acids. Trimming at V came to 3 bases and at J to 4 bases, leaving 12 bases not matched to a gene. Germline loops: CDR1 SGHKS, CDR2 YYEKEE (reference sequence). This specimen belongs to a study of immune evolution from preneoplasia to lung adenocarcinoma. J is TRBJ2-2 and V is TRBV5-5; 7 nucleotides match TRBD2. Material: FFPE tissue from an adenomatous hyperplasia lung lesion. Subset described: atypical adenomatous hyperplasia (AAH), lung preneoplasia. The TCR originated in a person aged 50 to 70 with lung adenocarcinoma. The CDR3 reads CASSWDYPTKVTGELFF. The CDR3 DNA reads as TGTGCCAGCAGCTGGGACTACCCAACCAAGGTCACCGGGGAGCTGTTTTTT.